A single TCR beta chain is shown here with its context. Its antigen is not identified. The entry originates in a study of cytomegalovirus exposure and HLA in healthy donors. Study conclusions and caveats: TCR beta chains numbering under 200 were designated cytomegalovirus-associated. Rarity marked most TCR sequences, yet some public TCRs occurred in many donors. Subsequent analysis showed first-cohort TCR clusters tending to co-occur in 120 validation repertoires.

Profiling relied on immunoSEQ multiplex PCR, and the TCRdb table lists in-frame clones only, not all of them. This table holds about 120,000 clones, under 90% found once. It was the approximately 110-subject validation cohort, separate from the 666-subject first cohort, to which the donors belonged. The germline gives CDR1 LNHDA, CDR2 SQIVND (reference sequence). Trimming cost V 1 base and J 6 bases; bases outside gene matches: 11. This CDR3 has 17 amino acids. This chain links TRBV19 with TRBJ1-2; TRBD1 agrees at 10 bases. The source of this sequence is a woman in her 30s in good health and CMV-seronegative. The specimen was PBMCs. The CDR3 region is CASSIVGTGVSWHGYTF. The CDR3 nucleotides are TGTGCCAGTAGTATAGTAGGGACAGGGGTGTCTTGGCATGGCTACACCTTC.